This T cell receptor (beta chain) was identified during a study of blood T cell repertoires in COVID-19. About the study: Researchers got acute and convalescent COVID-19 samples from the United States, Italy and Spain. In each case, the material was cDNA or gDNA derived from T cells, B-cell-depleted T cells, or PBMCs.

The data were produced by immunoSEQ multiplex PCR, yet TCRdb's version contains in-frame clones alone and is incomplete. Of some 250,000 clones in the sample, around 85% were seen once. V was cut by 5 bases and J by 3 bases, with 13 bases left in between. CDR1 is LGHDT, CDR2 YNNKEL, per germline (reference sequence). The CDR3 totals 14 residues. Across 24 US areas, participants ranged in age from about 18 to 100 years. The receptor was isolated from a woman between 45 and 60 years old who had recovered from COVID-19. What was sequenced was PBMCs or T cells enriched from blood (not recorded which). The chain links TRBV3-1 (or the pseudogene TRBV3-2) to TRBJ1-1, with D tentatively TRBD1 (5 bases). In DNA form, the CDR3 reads TGTGCCAGCAGCTTAGTTGGGGCTGACACTGAAGCTTTCTTT. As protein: CASSLVGADTEAFF.